A single sample gave rise to the 24 T cell receptor beta chains below, sequenced in a study of PD-1 blockade in classical Hodgkin lymphoma. As for time point: newly diagnosed, previously untreated cHL patient sample. Clones were sequenced by immunoSEQ multiplex PCR, and TCRdb holds only the in-frame ones, with some missing. The sample has fewer than 90,000 clones; about 93% are singletons. Sequenced material: peripheral blood mononuclear cells (PBMCs). The receptor set was obtained from a human donor with classical Hodgkin lymphoma.

The chain carries TRBV28 and TRBJ2-7; possible D gene TRBD2, 5 bases. There are 18 residues in the CDR3. Trimming shortened V by 4 bases and J by 4 bases, and 26 bases separated the two germline ends. Germline CDR1 and CDR2: MDHEN and SYDVKM. This CDR3 reads CASSSPSAGDLVRYEQYF. For the CDR3, the DNA is TGTGCCAGCAGTTCCCCCTCCGCGGGCGATCTAGTTAGGTACGAGCAGTACTTC.

This chain connects TRBV13 to TRBJ2-2, with D possibly matching TRBD2 (6 bases). Germline V lookup: CDR1 PRHDT, CDR2 FYEKMQ (reference sequence). Trimming removed 6 bases from V and 5 bases from J, with 10 bases in between. This CDR3 is built from 13 residues. CDR3 amino acids: CASRVGGTGELFF. The CDR3 DNA sequence: TGTGCCAGCAGGGTAGGAGGGACCGGGGAGCTGTTTTTT.

The chain is built from TRBV19 and TRBJ2-6; D is undetermined. This CDR3 has 14 amino acids. V was shortened by 5 bases and J by 11 bases, with 16 bases between the two germline ends. Germline CDR1 and CDR2: LNHDA and SQIVND (reference sequence). In nucleotides, the CDR3 is TGTGCCAGTAGTGCCCGGTGGATTCCTCACGTCCTGACTTTC. Translation gives CASSARWIPHVLTF.

The CDR3 coding sequence is TGTGCCTGGAGTTCCCCCGGGACAGGGACCTACGAGCAGTACTTC. Protein sequence: CAWSSPGTGTYEQYF. The genes are TRBV30 and TRBJ2-7, with 9 positions matching TRBD1. The CDR3 is 15 amino acids. The J segment lost 2 bases and the V segment lost 2 bases, leaving 7 bases of the junction unmatched. CDR1 GTSNPN and CDR2 SVGIG come from the germline V gene (reference sequence).

V and J are TRBV29-1 and TRBJ2-3; the D gene is possibly TRBD1 (6 bases). Trimming shortened V by 0 bases and J by 0 bases, and 10 bases separated the two germline ends. This CDR3 comprises 15 residues. Germline V lookup: CDR1 SQVTM, CDR2 ANQGSEA. The chain's CDR3 is CSVEDTGKSTDTQYF. DNA of the CDR3: TGCAGCGTTGAAGATACAGGGAAGAGCACAGATACGCAGTATTTT.

In its sample, this clone was seen once. The chain couples TRBV21-1 to TRBJ1-5; the table gives TRBD1 as D, unverified against the DNA. TRBV21-1 is reported as a pseudogene. This CDR3 is 15 amino acids long. CDR3 sequence: CASSNYPPGDQPQHF. The CDR3 DNA reads TGTGCCAGCAGCAATTATCCCCCAGGGGATCAGCCCCAGCATTTT.

The chain couples TRBV5-1 to TRBJ2-5; D gene ambiguous. CDR3 length: 13 amino acids. V lost 4 bases and J lost 5, with 12 bases in between. CDR1 SGHRS and CDR2 YFSETQ come from the germline V gene. Here the CDR3 DNA reads TGCGCCAGCAGCCTACAGTTAATTGAGACCCAGTACTTC. This encodes CASSLQLIETQYF. The full variable domain, completed using reference TRBV5-1 and TRBJ2-5, is KAGVTQTPRYLIKTRGQQVTLSCSPISGHRSVSWYQQTPGQGLQFLFEYFSETQRNKGNFPGRFSGRQFSNSRSEMNVSTLELGDSALYLCASSLQLIETQYFGPGTRLLVL.

The CDR3 loop is CASSGFGGHYGYTF. CDR3 DNA sequence: TGTGCCAGCAGTGGGTTCGGGGGGCACTATGGCTACACCTTC. This sequence joins TRBV6-1 and TRBJ1-2, with D perhaps TRBD1 (6 bases). CDR3 length: 14 residues. V lost 4 bases to trimming and J lost 3 bases, with 12 bases between them. The germline CDR1 and CDR2 sequences are MNHNS and SASEGT.

This clone is a singleton in its sample. Other DNA sequences within the sample encode an identical CDR3. The V gene is TRBV29-1, the J gene TRBJ1-2, with D maybe TRBD1 (5 bases). V lost 6 bases and J 10 bases, leaving 24 bases between the germline ends. The CDR3 has 14 amino acids. In germline, CDR1 is SQVTM, CDR2 ANQGSEA. The CDR3 nucleotides are TGCAGCGTCCCTGCCCGGGGGTCTGGGGGTGACTACACCTTC. It is translated as CSVPARGSGGDYTF.

The V gene is TRBV2, the J gene TRBJ1-1; 10 positions match TRBD1. V shed 5 bases, J shed 1 base, and the junction held 4 bases outside the gene matches. CDR1 is SNHLY, CDR2 FYNNEI, per germline. The CDR3 runs to 15 residues. CDR3 coding DNA: TGTGCCAGCAGTTGGACAGGGGGACCGAACACTGAAGCTTTCTTT. Translated, it gives CASSWTGGPNTEAFF.

Only a few counts were recorded for this clone. The CDR3 DNA follows: TGCGCCAGCAGCTTGTGGGGGACAGCCTATGGCTACACCTTC. Amino acids: CASSLWGTAYGYTF. This chain joins TRBV5-1 and TRBJ1-2, with 7 bases lining up with TRBD1. CDR1 and CDR2 from the germline V gene are SGHRS and YFSETQ. The V segment lost 1 base and the J segment 4 bases; nucleotides outside the gene matches: 4. The CDR3 contains 14 residues. Supplemented by reference TRBV5-1 and TRBJ1-2, the full variable domain reads KAGVTQTPRYLIKTRGQQVTLSCSPISGHRSVSWYQQTPGQGLQFLFEYFSETQRNKGNFPGRFSGRQFSNSRSEMNVSTLELGDSALYLCASSLWGTAYGYTFGSGTRLTVV.

V gene TRBV5-1 combines with J gene TRBJ2-1; 8 positions agree with TRBD2. Germline values: CDR1 SGHRS, CDR2 YFSETQ. The CDR3 has 15 amino acids. The ends lost 7 bases at V and 6 bases at J; junction bases unmatched: 12. The CDR3 region is CASGGSLGGGNEQFF. The CDR3 DNA is TGCGCCAGCGGCGGCTCCCTCGGGGGGGGCAATGAGCAGTTCTTC.

This clone showed up just once. The chain has TRBV9 and TRBJ2-3; 8 positions agree with TRBD1. The length of the CDR3 is 16 residues. Germline values: CDR1 SGDLS, CDR2 YYNGEE. The V and J ends lost 4 bases and 2 bases, in that order; junction bases with no gene match: 9. CDR3 sequence: CASSLRQGAFTDTQYF. CDR3 bases: TGTGCCAGCAGCCTCCGGCAGGGGGCGTTCACAGATACGCAGTATTTT.

The chain employs TRBV5-1 and TRBJ2-1; TRBD2 aligns across 10 bases. The trim removed 0 bases at V and 2 bases at J, leaving 2 bases unmatched. The CDR3 totals 16 residues. The germline V gene encodes CDR1 SGHRS and CDR2 YFSETQ. The CDR3: CASSLAGLATYNEQFF. DNA of the CDR3: TGCGCCAGCAGCTTGGCGGGACTAGCGACCTACAATGAGCAGTTCTTC.

The chain is built from TRBV19 and TRBJ1-6; TRBD1 is a possible D gene (5 bases). The CDR3 runs 17 residues. In germline, CDR1 is LNHDA, CDR2 SQIVND (reference sequence). V shed 0 bases and J shed 10 bases, with 19 bases lying between them. CDR3 coding DNA: TGTGCCAGTAGTATAGAAGAAAATAGGGGTCATTGGTCACCCCTCCACTTT. This translates into CASSIEENRGHWSPLHF.

The V and J genes are TRBV19 and TRBJ2-5; a possible D gene is TRBD2 (6 bases). Germline V gene lookup returns CDR1 LNHDA and CDR2 SQIVND (reference sequence). V lost 3 bases to trimming and J lost 5 bases, with 16 bases between them. The CDR3 sequence is 15 residues long. The CDR3 loop is CASSISGGAGETQYF. The CDR3, as DNA: TGTGCCAGTAGTATTAGCGGAGGGGCCGGGGAGACCCAGTACTTC.

This sequence joins TRBV9 and TRBJ2-3; no clear D gene. The CDR3 contains 14 residues. V shed 6 bases and J shed 0 bases, with 11 bases lying between them. CDR1 and CDR2 (germline): SGDLS, YYNGEE. The CDR3 region has the DNA TGTGCCAGCACCTTTGGCGGAAGCACAGATACGCAGTATTTT. Residues: CASTFGGSTDTQYF. The whole variable domain, remainder taken from reference TRBV9 and TRBJ2-3, is DSGVTQTPKHLITATGQRVTLRCSPRSGDLSVYWYQQSLDQGLQFLIQYYNGEERAKGNILERFSAQQFPDLHSELNLSSLELGDSALYFCASTFGGSTDTQYFGPGTRLTVL.

The rearrangement uses TRBV9 and TRBJ2-2, with a weak D call TRBD2 (6 bases). The V gene lost 1 base and the J gene lost 2 bases, with 9 bases spanning the gap. The CDR3 runs to 15 residues. Per germline, CDR1 SGDLS and CDR2 YYNGEE. CDR3: CASSVIGRNTGELFF. CDR3 nucleotide sequence: TGTGCCAGCAGCGTAATCGGGAGAAACACCGGGGAGCTGTTTTTT.

The chain joins TRBV5-1 to TRBJ1-3; D gene ambiguous. Germline-derived CDR1 and CDR2 are SGHRS and YFSETQ. Trimming took off 4 bases at V and 0 bases at J, with 8 bases between the two ends. This CDR3 has 14 amino acids. CDR3: CASSPGSSGNTIYF. The CDR3 DNA follows: TGCGCCAGCAGCCCCGGGAGCTCTGGAAACACCATATATTTT.

The rearrangement joins TRBV5-1 to TRBJ2-3, with TRBD1 matching over 9 bases. The ends lost 0 bases at V and 4 bases at J; junction bases unmatched: 12. The CDR3 runs to 18 residues. Germline CDR1 is SGHRS and CDR2 is YFSETQ. This CDR3 reads CASSLGNRGQGFPDTQYF. In DNA form, the CDR3 reads TGCGCCAGCAGCTTGGGTAACCGGGGACAGGGTTTTCCAGATACGCAGTATTTT.

This clone has just one count. The chain carries TRBV11-2 and TRBJ2-3, with 8 bases fitting TRBD2. This CDR3 is built from 14 residues. CDR1 is SGHAT and CDR2 is FQNNGV in the germline V gene. V shed 5 bases and J 15 bases; nucleotides not matched to a gene: 16. CDR3 DNA sequence: TGTGCCAGCAGCCGACTCTTGACCGGGACTAGACCCTATTTT. Residues: CASSRLLTGTRPYF.

This chain uses TRBV28 with TRBJ1-3; no firm D call. Germline CDR1 reads MDHEN; CDR2 reads SYDVKM. This CDR3 has 13 amino acids. Trimming left V 8 bases short and J 2 bases short, with 10 bases between. CDR3 DNA sequence: TGTGCCAGCCGAGACTCGGCTGGAAACACCATATATTTT. Protein product: CASRDSAGNTIYF.

The V call is TRBV19, the J call TRBJ2-5, with TRBD2 as a possible D gene (5 bases). This CDR3 has 11 amino acids. Germline-derived CDR1 and CDR2 are LNHDA and SQIVND (reference sequence). V gave up 9 bases and J gave up 5 bases, with 10 bases separating them. The CDR3 sequence: CASQLGETQYF. The DNA of the CDR3 is TGTGCCAGCCAACTAGGGGAGACCCAGTACTTC. The full variable domain, rest sourced from reference TRBV19 and TRBJ2-5, is DGGITQSPKYLFRKEGQNVTLSCEQNLNHDAMYWYRQDPGQGLRLIYYSQIVNDFQKGDIAEGYSVSREKKESFPLTVTSAQKNPTAFYLCASQLGETQYFGPGTRLLVL.

The chain combines TRBV6-1 with TRBJ2-7, with a weak D call TRBD1 (6 bases). V was clipped by 6 bases and J by 6 bases, with 15 bases between them. Germline V lookup: CDR1 MNHNS, CDR2 SASEGT. The CDR3 spans 13 residues. CDR3 nucleotides: TGTGCCAGCAGAGCCGAACCAGGGGCCGAGCAGTACTTC. It codes for CASRAEPGAEQYF.